This record looks at one T cell receptor beta chain sequence and its context. What it binds is not known. Antigen-specific CD4+ T cells were expanded with viral peptide pools in the ViraFEST assay before sequencing. The culture ran for around 10 days before CD4+ T cells were isolated. Neither prior SARS-CoV-2 infection nor positive nucleocapsid antibodies were present in the vaccine recipients. Researchers swapped half the medium for IL-2 medium on both days 3 and 7. This CDR3 has 15 amino acids. CDR1 and CDR2 from the germline V gene are SGHRS and YFSETQ. The V end lost 0 bases, the J end lost 9 bases, and 16 bases lay between the germline ends. The data were taken from a study of vaccination effects on CD4 cells after COVID-19. Study-level results: The study dataset contains few convalescent patients and includes no early post-infection timepoints. Both infection-induced and vaccine-induced clones contracted markedly at late post-vaccination timepoints.

The protocol was immunoSEQ multiplex PCR, while the TCRdb copy is restricted to in-frame clones and leaves out a portion. The data show tens of thousands of clones, around 68% seen once. The chain links TRBV5-1 to TRBJ2-1; tentative D call: TRBD2 (7 bases). Sequenced material: CD4+ T cells from PBMCs cultured with HCoV-OC43 spike peptides, taken before COVID-19 vaccination. Subset defined: HCoV-OC43 spike overlapping peptide pool stimulation. This TCR came from a human donor who received a COVID-19 vaccine. CDR3 DNA sequence: TGCGCCAGCAGCTTGGCGGGGGGCCTAATGGGTGAGCAGTTCTTC. Translated, it gives CASSLAGGLMGEQFF.